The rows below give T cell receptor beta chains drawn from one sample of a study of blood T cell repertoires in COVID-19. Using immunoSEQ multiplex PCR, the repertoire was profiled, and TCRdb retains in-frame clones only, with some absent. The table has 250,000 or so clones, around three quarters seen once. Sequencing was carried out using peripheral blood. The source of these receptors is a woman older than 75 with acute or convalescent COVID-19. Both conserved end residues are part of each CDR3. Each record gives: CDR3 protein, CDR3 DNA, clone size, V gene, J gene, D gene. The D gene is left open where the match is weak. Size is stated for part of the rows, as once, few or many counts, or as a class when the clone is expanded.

CASSQVWEGGYTF	TGTGCCAGCAGCCAAGTTTGGGAGGGCGGCTACACCTTC	.	TRBV14	TRBJ1-2	.
CASSLAGVNTGELFF	TGCGCCAGCAGCTTGGCAGGGGTCAACACCGGGGAGCTGTTTTTT	.	TRBV5-1	TRBJ2-2	.
CASRADSTANYGYTF	TGTGCCAGTCGGGCCGATTCGACAGCCAACTATGGCTACACCTTC	.	TRBV19	TRBJ1-2	.
CASSQTNRDRGRAGNTIYF	TGTGCCAGCAGCCAAACAAACCGGGACAGGGGGCGTGCTGGAAACACCATATATTTT	once	TRBV4-2	TRBJ1-3	TRBD1
CASLGQVDSPLHF	TGTGCCAGCCTTGGACAGGTTGATTCACCCCTCCACTTT	.	TRBV2	TRBJ1-6	TRBD1
CASSPDRGGDQPQHF	TGCGCCAGCAGCCCCGACAGGGGCGGGGATCAGCCCCAGCATTTT	.	TRBV4-3	TRBJ1-5	TRBD1
CASSLSRGYQETQYF	TGTGCCAGCAGCTTATCGAGGGGGTACCAAGAGACCCAGTACTTC	once	TRBV11-1	TRBJ2-5	.
CASSMTDSTDTQYF	TGTGCCAGCAGCATGACAGATAGCACAGATACGCAGTATTTT	.	TRBV7-9	TRBJ2-3	.
CASSEGTGGETQYF	TGTGCCAGCAGTGAGGGGACAGGGGGTGAGACCCAGTACTTC	.	TRBV2	TRBJ2-5	TRBD1
CASSPSGSGNTIYF	TGTGCCAGCAGCCCGTCGGGCTCTGGAAACACCATATATTTT	.	TRBV6-5	TRBJ1-3	.
CSVEDEAGRLWGYTF	TGCAGCGTTGAAGATGAGGCAGGGCGGTTGTGGGGCTACACCTTC	few	TRBV29-1	TRBJ1-2	.
CASSSWGGTEAFF	TGTGCCAGCAGTTCGTGGGGGGGGACTGAAGCTTTCTTT	.	TRBV27	TRBJ1-1	.
CASSDSGTSGGTYEQYF	TGCGCCAGCAGTGACTCCGGGACTAGCGGGGGGACCTACGAGCAGTACTTC	once	TRBV4-3	TRBJ2-7	TRBD2